The TCR beta chain described here comes from a study of PD-L1 blockade in urothelial cancer. Background on the study: In about 2014, patients got going on atezolizumab, taking 1,200 mg intravenously every 3 weeks. Each participant's history included 0 to 3 prior chemotherapy regimens. After treatment start, blood was analyzed at 3 weeks (second dose) and at 6 weeks.

Only in-frame clones appear in the TCRdb table, and some are missing; sequencing was by immunoSEQ multiplex PCR. The sample comprises about 120,000 clones, approximately 90% of which are singletons, and around 1.7% rests with the top ten. Time point denoted: peripheral blood 6 weeks after treatment start. Each individual provided 1 to 8 samples (taken pretreatment and on-treatment). This CDR3 has 17 amino acids. Germline CDR1 reads SGHTA; CDR2 reads FQGNSA. V lost 6 bases, J lost 4 bases, and 21 bases lay in between. The specimen comprised PBMCs, sampled around atezolizumab (anti-PD-L1) treatment. The clonotype was recovered from a man between 60 and 70 years old with urothelial cancer. The V and J genes are TRBV7-2 and TRBJ2-2, with a weak D call TRBD2 (6 bases). CDR3 nucleotides: TGTGCCAGCAGACCCTCATTCGGGGGAGCAAGCACCGGGGAGCTGTTTTTT. Translation: CASRPSFGGASTGELFF.